The 24 T cell receptor beta chains reported below all come from one sample, sequenced in a study of shared clonotypes between healthy human individuals. Produced via immunoSEQ multiplex PCR; TCRdb's table is partial and in-frame only. The table includes some 2.4 million clones, roughly 93% detected once. Sequencing was done on a sample of naive CD4+ T cells from PBMCs. This sample's subset: CD45RA+ positively selected. Receptors were obtained from a man younger than 35 in good health. Some clones in this sample may be carry-over from other donors' samples.

This chain joins TRBV28 and TRBJ1-4, with 10 bases that match TRBD1. Germline V gene data show CDR1 as MDHEN and CDR2 as SYDVKM. Trimming removed 11 bases from V and 7 bases from J; junction bases left unmatched: 13. This CDR3 region has 15 residues. The CDR3 nucleotides read TGTGCCCTCTCTTCGCCGGGACAGGGGAGTGAAAAACTGTTTTTT. This gives the protein CALSSPGQGSEKLFF.

The chain has TRBV7-9 and TRBJ1-3; D is ambiguous. The germline V and J ends were trimmed by 0 bases and 2 bases, with 5 bases remaining between them. The CDR3 runs to 14 residues. CDR1 is SEHNR and CDR2 is FQNEAQ in the germline V gene (reference sequence). The CDR3 sequence is CASSLAGPGNTIYF. CDR3 nucleotides: TGTGCCAGCAGCTTAGCAGGGCCTGGAAACACCATATATTTT.

This clone was picked up one time. V usage is TRBV28 and J usage is TRBJ1-2, with D tentatively TRBD1 (6 bases). V was shortened by 3 bases and J by 9 bases, with 11 bases between the two germline ends. The CDR3 extends over 12 amino acids. Germline V gene sequence: CDR1 MDHEN, CDR2 SYDVKM. CDR3 nucleotides: TGTGCCAGCAGTTTGACAGGTTTGAGCTACACCTTC. This translates into CASSLTGLSYTF.

In regard to this clone: Other DNA sequences within the sample encode an identical CDR3. The V call is TRBV5-1, the J call TRBJ2-7, with D perhaps matching TRBD1 or TRBD2 (5 bases each). This CDR3 contains 13 residues. V lost 4 bases and J 3 bases, leaving 11 bases between the germline ends. Germline CDR1 reads SGHRS; CDR2 reads YFSETQ. The CDR3 loop reads CASSGGPSYEQYF. In DNA form, the CDR3 reads TGCGCCAGCAGCGGGGGACCGAGCTACGAGCAGTACTTC.

The chain is built from TRBV5-1 and TRBJ1-5; D not certain. V was clipped by 4 bases and J by 2 bases, with 16 bases between them. This CDR3 region has 16 residues. Per germline, CDR1 SGHRS and CDR2 YFSETQ. The CDR3 protein is CASSNRNKDGNQPQHF. The CDR3 nucleotides are TGCGCCAGCAGCAACCGCAATAAGGACGGCAATCAGCCCCAGCATTTT.

V usage is TRBV10-3 and J usage is TRBJ2-1, with TRBD2 matching 8 bases. The V and J ends lost 8 bases and 0 bases, in that order; junction bases with no gene match: 3. Germline V lookup: CDR1 ENHRY, CDR2 SYGVKD. The CDR3 is 14 amino acids. The CDR3 coding sequence is TGTGCCATCTCACTAGCGGCCTCCTACAATGAGCAGTTCTTC. Translated, it gives CAISLAASYNEQFF.

The V and J genes are TRBV4-1 and TRBJ2-5; D call uncertain. Germline V gene sequence: CDR1 MGHRA, CDR2 YSYEKL. The CDR3 consists of 13 residues. V lost 0 bases, J lost 3 bases, and 5 bases lay in between. CDR3 nucleotide sequence: TGCGCCAGCAGCCAAGACTGGAAAGAGACCCAGTACTTC. It yields the protein CASSQDWKETQYF.

V gene TRBV7-9 combines with J gene TRBJ2-2; D not certain. The CDR3 runs to 11 residues. V gave up 4 bases and J gave up 8 bases, with 5 bases separating them. Germline CDR1 SEHNR, CDR2 FQNEAQ (reference sequence). CDR3 sequence reads: CASSSGGELFF. The DNA for the CDR3 is TGTGCCAGCAGCTCCGGGGGGGAGCTGTTTTTT.

The chain carries TRBV6-5 and TRBJ2-7; the match to TRBD2 covers 9 bases. The CDR3 is made up of 14 amino acids. Germline V gene sequence: CDR1 MNHEY, CDR2 SVGAGI. Trimming at V came to 7 bases and at J to 5 bases, leaving 9 bases not matched to a gene. The CDR3 is CASKGREGLNEQYF. For the CDR3, the DNA is TGTGCCAGCAAGGGGCGGGAGGGCCTAAACGAGCAGTACTTC.

As to this clone: Distinct nucleotide sequences in the sample also encode this CDR3. The chain links TRBV28 to TRBJ2-7, with D possibly being TRBD2 (5 bases). The germline gives CDR1 MDHEN, CDR2 SYDVKM. This CDR3 spans 12 amino acids. Trimming removed 3 bases at V and 3 bases at J, with 6 bases between. The CDR3 loop reads CASSFAGYEQYF. The CDR3 nucleotides read TGTGCCAGCAGTTTCGCGGGCTACGAGCAGTACTTC.

J is TRBJ2-7 and V is TRBV12-2; the table's D call, TRBD1, was not checked against the DNA. TRBV12-2 is described as a pseudogene. The CDR3 extends over 15 amino acids. CDR3 sequence reads: CASPPTGRDRYEQYF. CDR3 nucleotide sequence: TGTGCAAGTCCCCCAACCGGCAGGGATCGGTACGAGCAGTACTTC.

The gene calls are TRBV15 and TRBJ2-7, with 11 positions matching TRBD1. Germline values: CDR1 LNHNV, CDR2 YYDKDF (reference sequence). CDR3 length: 15 residues. V lost 2 bases, J lost 3 bases, and 3 bases stayed unmatched. The CDR3 sequence: CATSRQGTGGYEQYF. The CDR3 DNA is TGTGCCACCAGCAGACAGGGGACAGGGGGCTACGAGCAGTACTTC.

The chain uses TRBV5-1 and TRBJ2-3; 9 nucleotides align to TRBD1. The CDR3 consists of 14 residues. Germline V gives CDR1 SGHRS, CDR2 YFSETQ. Germline trimming cut 7 bases from V and 3 bases from J; bases unmatched to any gene: 6. The CDR3 region is CASGGTGRTDTQYF. CDR3 DNA: TGCGCCAGCGGCGGGACAGGGAGAACAGATACGCAGTATTTT.

The chain joins TRBV6-6 to TRBJ1-5; 9 positions agree with TRBD1. The CDR3 covers 13 residues. With V trimmed by 8 bases and J by 7 bases, 6 bases remained unmatched. The germline V gene has CDR1 MNHNY and CDR2 SVGAGI (reference sequence). The CDR3 loop reads CASEGQGLQPQHF. DNA for the CDR3: TGTGCCAGCGAGGGACAGGGACTCCAGCCCCAGCATTTT.

The rearrangement links TRBV30 to TRBJ2-5; maybe TRBD2 (5 bases). Germline V gene sequence: CDR1 GTSNPN, CDR2 SVGIG (reference sequence). V shed 2 bases and J shed 9 bases, with 13 bases lying between them. The CDR3 runs to 12 residues. The CDR3 DNA reads TGTGCCTGGAGTTCAATCCCCGGGGCCCAGTACTTC. Its translation: CAWSSIPGAQYF. Looking up the rest from reference TRBV30 and TRBJ2-5 gives the full variable domain: SQTIHQWPATLVQPVGSPLSLECTVEGTSNPNLYWYRQAAGRGLQLLFYSVGIGQISSEVPQNLSASRPQDRQFILSSKKLLLSDSGFYLCAWSSIPGAQYFGPGTRLLVL.

The chain is built from TRBV30 and TRBJ2-1; no firm D call. V lost 0 bases and J 6 bases, leaving 6 bases between the germline ends. This CDR3 region has 12 residues. Germline assignment: CDR1 GTSNPN and CDR2 SVGIG (reference sequence). CDR3 sequence (DNA): TGTGCCTGGAGTGTTCCGGGCAATGAGCAGTTCTTC. Translated: CAWSVPGNEQFF.

The V gene is TRBV6-5, the J gene TRBJ1-3; a weak D match, TRBD1 (6 bases). V lost 0 bases and J lost 7, with 16 bases in between. This CDR3 contains 16 residues. Germline-derived CDR1 and CDR2 are MNHEY and SVGAGI. The DNA of the CDR3 is TGTGCCAGCAGTTACTCGTGGCCAGGGGCAACGAACACCATATATTTT. The encoded protein is CASSYSWPGATNTIYF.

The CDR3 DNA is TGTGCCAGCAGTTACTCGATTGTCAGGGGGCATGGCTACACCTTC. Encoded protein: CASSYSIVRGHGYTF. The rearrangement links TRBV6-5 to TRBJ1-2; 8 bases match TRBD1. Germline V gives CDR1 MNHEY, CDR2 SVGAGI. Unmatched junction bases numbered 6, after V lost 0 bases and J lost 6 bases. The CDR3 sequence is 15 residues long.

V usage is TRBV7-2 and J usage is TRBJ1-5, with TRBD1 matching 9 bases. Germline CDR1 reads SGHTA; CDR2 reads FQGNSA. The CDR3 sequence is 15 residues long. With V trimmed by 5 bases and J by 4 bases, 6 bases remained unmatched. The CDR3 protein is CASSVDRGYNQPQHF. The CDR3 region has the DNA TGTGCCAGCAGCGTGGACAGGGGTTATAATCAGCCCCAGCATTTT.

The CDR3 nucleotides read TGCGCCAGTTCACAGGGGGGCCCAGATACGCAGTATTTT. It is translated as CASSQGGPDTQYF. V and J are TRBV5-1 and TRBJ2-3; 8 positions agree with TRBD1. Germline V gives CDR1 SGHRS, CDR2 YFSETQ. The length of the CDR3 is 13 residues. Trimming took 8 bases from V and 4 from J; bases not matched to a gene: 6.

This sequence joins TRBV14 and TRBJ1-4; the D is unclear. V lost 0 bases and J 7 bases, leaving 6 bases between the germline ends. Germline lookup yields CDR1 SGHDN and CDR2 FVKESK. There are 13 residues in the CDR3. CDR3 residues: CASSQDLVEKLFF. The CDR3 coding sequence is TGTGCCAGCAGCCAAGATCTTGTTGAAAAACTGTTTTTT.

This CDR3 is CSVPFDYQRGREQFF. Here the CDR3 DNA reads TGCAGCGTTCCTTTCGACTACCAACGCGGCCGGGAGCAGTTCTTC. The V gene is TRBV29-1, the J gene TRBJ2-1; weak D call: TRBD2 (5 bases). Trimming pared 5 bases from V and 10 bases from J, leaving 24 bases between. Germline assignment: CDR1 SQVTM and CDR2 ANQGSEA. This CDR3 contains 15 residues.

The rearrangement joins TRBV7-9 to TRBJ1-2, with D possibly being TRBD1 (6 bases). Germline-derived CDR1 and CDR2 are SEHNR and FQNEAQ (reference sequence). Trimming pared 2 bases from V and 5 bases from J, leaving 9 bases between. This CDR3 is built from 13 residues. The CDR3 loop reads CASSLSGDYGYTF. CDR3 DNA: TGTGCCAGCAGCTTATCAGGGGATTATGGCTACACCTTC. The entire variable domain, with the rest obtained from reference TRBV7-9 and TRBJ1-2, is as follows: DTGVSQNPRHKITKRGQNVTFRCDPISEHNRLYWYRQTLGQGPEFLTYFQNEAQLEKSRLLSDRFSAERPKGSFSTLEIQRTEQGDSAMYLCASSLSGDYGYTFGSGTRLTVV.

This chain links TRBV5-1 with TRBJ2-3, with D unclear. Trimming stripped 4 bases from V and 4 bases from J, with 13 bases between. Germline assignment: CDR1 SGHRS and CDR2 YFSETQ. The CDR3 runs 14 residues. The CDR3 DNA follows: TGCGCCAGCAGCCTTTTAAGGCCGGCAGATACGCAGTATTTT. Translating gives CASSLLRPADTQYF.